These 29 T cell receptor beta chains came from one sample sequenced in a study of regulatory T cells in long-lasting Graves disease. The authors built TCR beta libraries using iRepertoire HTBI primers and Arm-PCR of CDR3 regions. TCRdb recomputed calls from the multiplex PCR reads with MiXCR, one row per CDR3 protein. This sample has about 540,000 distinct CDR3 sequences, with roughly 13% found just once. Time point: newly diagnosed GD, antithyroid drugs for less than 3 months. Preparation of the TCR library used RNA extracted from PBMCs. In addition, the sample was reused for a study of T cells in Graves' hyperthyroidism and ophthalmopathy.

The starting material was peripheral blood mononuclear cells (PBMCs), obtained at new diagnosis, from a patient treated with antithyroid drugs. The source is a man younger than 40 with Graves disease.

Concerning this clonotype itself: This may be a read error, as it is one base from a much larger clone. The J gene is TRBJ1-2, the V gene TRBV5-4; 7 bases align to TRBD1. Losses at the gene ends were 0 bases for V and 3 bases for J; bases not matched to a gene: 2. This CDR3 has 14 amino acids. The germline V gene has CDR1 SGHNT and CDR2 YYREEE (reference sequence). CDR3 loop: CASSLEQGDYGYTF. The CDR3 DNA follows: TGTGCCAGCAGCTTGGAGCAGGGGGACTATGGCTACACCTTC.

This clonotype was seen ten or more times. V is TRBV12-3 or TRBV12-4 and J is TRBJ2-2; TRBD2 matches 7 bases. V shed 7 bases, J shed 5 bases, and the junction held 10 bases outside the gene matches. The CDR3 is 15 amino acids. Here the CDR3 reads CASIPRAGETGELFF. The CDR3 DNA reads TGTGCCAGCATCCCCAGGGCGGGAGAGACCGGGGAGCTGTTTTTT.

This clonotype was found a few times. This chain links TRBV7-2 with TRBJ2-3; 10 nucleotides line up with TRBD1. The CDR3 sequence is 15 residues long. Germline CDR1 is SGHTA and CDR2 is FQGNSA. V dropped 5 bases and J dropped 4; count of bases not matched to a gene: 6. The CDR3 coding sequence is TGTGCCAGCAGCGACCGGGACAGGGGTGCAGATACGCAGTATTTT. Translated: CASSDRDRGADTQYF.

Only a few counts were recorded for this clonotype. A much larger clonotype is one base distant, so this may be a read error. The chain uses TRBV7-2 and TRBJ2-1; perhaps TRBD2 as D (6 bases). CDR3 length: 15 amino acids. CDR1 is SGHTA, CDR2 FQGNSA, per germline. This CDR3 is CASSVQGLNYSEQFF. In DNA form, the CDR3 reads TGTGCCAGCAGCGTCCAGGGACTGAATTACAGTGAGCAGTTCTTC.

This clonotype has a count of ten or more. V is TRBV27 and J is TRBJ1-1; no definite D call. CDR1 is MNHEY, CDR2 SMNVEV, per germline (reference sequence). V was cut by 2 bases and J by 6 bases, with 19 bases left in between. This CDR3 region has 16 residues. The CDR3 loop is CASSLGPQGRAPEAFF. The CDR3 region has the DNA TGTGCCAGCAGTTTAGGTCCCCAAGGGAGGGCCCCTGAAGCTTTCTTT.

This chain joins TRBV12-5 and TRBJ2-1; D possibly corresponds to TRBD2 (5 bases). The CDR3 length is 13 residues. From germline, CDR1 is LGHNT and CDR2 FRNRAP. Between the trimmed V and J ends, which lost 4 bases and 8 bases, there was a span of 12 bases. CDR3 residues: CASGSTGLDEQFF. For the CDR3, the DNA is TGTGCTAGTGGTTCGACCGGACTGGATGAGCAGTTCTTC.

Written as DNA, the CDR3 is TGTGCCAGCTCACCGGACAGCCCCCCTAGCACAGATACGCAGTATTTT. Translated, it gives CASSPDSPPSTDTQYF. The chain recombines TRBV18 with TRBJ2-3; D might be TRBD1 (6 bases). V lost 3 bases and J lost 0, with 13 bases in between. Germline-derived CDR1 and CDR2 are KGHSH and LQKENI. The CDR3 consists of 16 residues.

In its sample, this clonotype was seen a few times. This sequence joins TRBV20-1 and TRBJ2-3, with TRBD1 as a possible D gene (6 bases). The CDR3 covers 16 residues. Germline V lookup: CDR1 DFQATT, CDR2 SNEGSKA (reference sequence). Trimming removed 7 bases from V and 5 bases from J, with 25 bases in between. The CDR3 protein is CSGRQGLSLTIDTQYF. DNA for the CDR3: TGCAGTGGTAGGCAGGGGCTATCGTTGACAATAGATACGCAGTATTTT.

This clonotype was counted at least ten times. This chain joins TRBV27 and TRBJ1-2; TRBD1 is a possible D gene (5 bases). Germline V CDR1 and CDR2: MNHEY, SMNVEV (reference sequence). The V gene lost 2 bases and the J gene lost 3 bases, with 16 bases spanning the gap. CDR3 length: 16 amino acids. CDR3 loop: CASSLASGIPYYGYTF. CDR3 nucleotides: TGTGCCAGCAGTTTAGCCTCAGGGATCCCCTACTATGGCTACACCTTC.

The CDR3 nucleotides read TGTGCCATCAGACCGGGACAGGGGGCGACTTTCTTT. Protein: CAIRPGQGATFF. This sequence joins TRBV10-3 and TRBJ1-1, with 12 bases matching TRBD1. In germline, CDR1 is ENHRY, CDR2 SYGVKD. The V gene end was trimmed by 6 bases and the J gene end by 12 bases; junction bases not matched to a gene: 5. The CDR3 has 12 residues.

This clonotype was recorded a few times. The chain has TRBV7-9 and TRBJ2-3, with 10 bases fitting TRBD2. The CDR3 covers 17 residues. Unmatched junction bases numbered 6, after V lost 1 base and J lost 2 bases. The germline CDR1 and CDR2 sequences are SEHNR and FQNEAQ (reference sequence). The CDR3 DNA sequence: TGTGCCAGCAGCTTAGAAAGGACTAGCGGACACACAGATACGCAGTATTTT. Translation gives CASSLERTSGHTDTQYF.

The sample holds a few counts of this clonotype. The gene calls are TRBV10-3 and TRBJ2-3; 7 bases map to TRBD1. CDR1 and CDR2 from the germline V gene are ENHRY and SYGVKD. CDR3 length equals 12 residues. Germline trimming cut 5 bases from V and 9 bases from J; bases unmatched to any gene: 5. CDR3 nucleotides: TGTGCCATCAGTCCGACAGGGAGAACGCAGTATTTT. It specifies CAISPTGRTQYF.

At least ten counts were recorded for this clonotype. The chain is built from TRBV28 and TRBJ2-3; a possible D gene is TRBD2 (5 bases). The CDR3 runs 13 residues. V lost 5 bases and J 7 bases, leaving 13 bases between the germline ends. CDR1 MDHEN and CDR2 SYDVKM come from the germline V gene. The CDR3 sequence: CASSDPGSYTQYF. In nucleotides, the CDR3 is TGTGCCAGCAGTGACCCGGGATCATATACGCAGTATTTT.

The sample holds many counts of this clonotype. The CDR3 region is CAWSVGRRGETQYF. DNA of the CDR3: TGTGCCTGGAGTGTGGGGAGGCGGGGCGAGACCCAGTACTTC. The chain joins TRBV30 to TRBJ2-5; D might be TRBD2 (6 bases). From germline, CDR1 is GTSNPN and CDR2 SVGIG (reference sequence). The V and J ends lost 0 bases and 5 bases respectively, with 13 bases between them. This CDR3 has 14 residues. Supplemented by reference TRBV30 and TRBJ2-5, the full variable domain reads SQTIHQWPATLVQPVGSPLSLECTVEGTSNPNLYWYRQAAGRGLQLLFYSVGIGQISSEVPQNLSASRPQDRQFILSSKKLLLSDSGFYLCAWSVGRRGETQYFGPGTRLLVL.

The chain recombines TRBV5-1 with TRBJ1-2; 8 bases agree with TRBD1. CDR3 length: 16 residues. Germline CDR1 reads SGHRS; CDR2 reads YFSETQ. Unmatched junction bases numbered 12, after V lost 6 bases and J lost 2 bases. This CDR3 reads CASIVTPGQENYGYTF. In DNA, the CDR3 is TGCGCCAGCATCGTCACCCCGGGACAGGAGAACTATGGCTACACCTTC.

The chain couples TRBV19 to TRBJ1-5; 8 bases fit TRBD1. The CDR3 loop spans 17 amino acids. J lost 0 bases, V lost 7 bases, and 11 bases had no gene match. Per germline, CDR1 LNHDA and CDR2 SQIVND (reference sequence). The CDR3 protein is CASTKQAGGYSNQPQHF. The CDR3 nucleotides are TGTGCCAGTACAAAACAGGCAGGGGGCTATAGCAATCAGCCCCAGCATTTT.

This clonotype was recorded at least ten times. The chain links TRBV28 to TRBJ1-2; a weak D match, TRBD1 (6 bases). CDR3 length equals 13 residues. The ends were cut back, 6 bases at V and 11 bases at J, with 19 bases in the middle. Per the germline V gene, CDR1 is MDHEN and CDR2 is SYDVKM. The CDR3 reads CASSSNGGGGYTF. CDR3 DNA sequence: TGTGCCAGCAGCTCGAACGGGGGCGGGGGGTACACCTTC.

At least ten counts were recorded for this clonotype. V usage is TRBV16 and J usage is TRBJ1-1; perhaps TRBD1 as D (5 bases). Trimming stripped 4 bases from V and 4 bases from J, with 10 bases between. Germline CDR1 is KGHSY and CDR2 is FQNENV. This CDR3 region has 13 residues. CDR3 amino acids: CASSPRQSTEAFF. The DNA of the CDR3 is TGTGCCAGCAGCCCACGACAGAGCACTGAAGCTTTCTTT.

V is TRBV15 and J is TRBJ2-7; D is ambiguous. Trimming stripped 2 bases from V and 2 bases from J, with 13 bases between. CDR1 LNHNV and CDR2 YYDKDF come from the germline V gene (reference sequence). The CDR3 extends over 15 amino acids. The CDR3 loop reads CATSRRSRAPYEQYF. The CDR3 DNA reads TGTGCCACCAGCAGACGGTCCCGGGCGCCCTACGAGCAGTACTTC.

This clonotype was found many times. The V and J genes are TRBV6-1 and TRBJ2-5, with TRBD1 identical over 7 bases. J gave up 8 bases and V 4 bases, and 7 bases lay outside the gene matches. CDR3 size: 13 residues. Looked up from germline, CDR1 is MNHNS and CDR2 is SASEGT. Written as DNA, the CDR3 is TGTGCCAGCAGTGTCACAGGGGAGAGAACCCAGTACTTC. Translation: CASSVTGERTQYF.

In its sample, this clonotype was seen once. This chain joins TRBV6-2 or TRBV6-3 and TRBJ2-1; 12 bases match TRBD2. CDR3 length equals 14 residues. Per germline, CDR1 MNHEY and CDR2 SVGEGT. V lost 5 bases to trimming and J lost 14 bases; unmatched junction nucleotides: 10. In DNA, the CDR3 is TGTGCCAGCAGTGACCTCCCGACTAGCGGGAGAAAGTTCTTC. Its protein is CASSDLPTSGRKFF.

This clonotype was seen more than once but under ten times. V and J are TRBV6-1 and TRBJ2-7; 9 nucleotides agree with TRBD1. Germline CDR1 MNHNS, CDR2 SASEGT. The V gene end was trimmed by 2 bases and the J gene end by 0 bases; junction bases not matched to a gene: 2. The CDR3 is 15 amino acids. CDR3: CASSEIQGASYEQYF. The CDR3 DNA follows: TGTGCCAGCAGTGAAATACAGGGGGCCTCCTACGAGCAGTACTTC.

This clonotype was seen more than once but under ten times. The CDR3 region is CASLQGRAEAFF. CDR3 sequence (DNA): TGTGCCAGTCTACAGGGAAGGGCTGAAGCTTTCTTT. The V and J genes are TRBV6-1 and TRBJ1-1, with D tentatively TRBD1 (6 bases). CDR3 size: 12 residues. The germline V and J ends were trimmed by 9 bases and 6 bases, with 14 bases remaining between them. Per germline, CDR1 MNHNS and CDR2 SASEGT.

J is TRBJ1-5 and V is TRBV27, with 10 positions matching TRBD1. Trimming cost V 8 bases and J 2 bases; bases outside gene matches: 6. The CDR3 spans 15 residues. Germline V CDR1 and CDR2: MNHEY, SMNVEV (reference sequence). As DNA, the CDR3 is TGTGCCAGCGGTCGGACAGGGGGAGGCAATCAGCCCCAGCATTTT. Translation: CASGRTGGGNQPQHF.

This clonotype was recorded many times. The chain recombines TRBV29-1 with TRBJ1-2; no clear D gene. Germline lookup yields CDR1 SQVTM and CDR2 ANQGSEA. The CDR3 length is 13 residues. Trimming pared 1 base from V and 6 bases from J, leaving 12 bases between. The CDR3: CSVEGGRNDGYTF. The CDR3 nucleotides are TGCAGCGTTGAAGGTGGCAGGAACGATGGCTACACCTTC.

This clonotype has ten or more counts. The chain joins TRBV15 to TRBJ2-7; a possible D gene is TRBD1 (6 bases). Trimming pared 0 bases from V and 2 bases from J, leaving 14 bases between. Germline values: CDR1 LNHNV, CDR2 YYDKDF (reference sequence). The CDR3 extends over 16 amino acids. CDR3 DNA sequence: TGTGCCACCAGCAGAGATTGGAGCAGGGGTACCTACGAGCAGTACTTC. Translating it yields CATSRDWSRGTYEQYF.

With respect to this clonotype: The junction departs from germline at one end; a sequencing error may be responsible. This chain uses TRBV20-1 with TRBJ2-5; 8 bases map to TRBD2. Germline assignment: CDR1 DFQATT and CDR2 SNEGSKA (reference sequence). This CDR3 is built from 15 residues. CDR3 in amino acids: CSARDRTSYTETKYF. The CDR3 coding sequence is TGCAGTGCTAGAGATCGGACTAGCTACACAGAGACCAAGTACTTC.

The V gene is TRBV10-3, the J gene TRBJ2-3, with 10 bases matching TRBD1. The CDR3 is made up of 13 amino acids. From germline, CDR1 is ENHRY and CDR2 SYGVKD. Germline trimming cut 10 bases from V and 4 bases from J; bases unmatched to any gene: 5. The CDR3 DNA reads TGTGCCACCGGGACAGGGGAAGCAGATACGCAGTATTTT. Its protein product is CATGTGEADTQYF.

This rearrangement joins TRBV2 to TRBJ1-1; D might be TRBD1 (6 bases). With 6 bases removed from V and 5 bases from J, the gap between germline ends came to 13 bases. Germline CDR1 SNHLY, CDR2 FYNNEI. This CDR3 has 13 amino acids. The CDR3 sequence: CASRVGHGTEAFF. CDR3 coding DNA: TGTGCCAGCAGGGTGGGACACGGGACTGAAGCTTTCTTT.